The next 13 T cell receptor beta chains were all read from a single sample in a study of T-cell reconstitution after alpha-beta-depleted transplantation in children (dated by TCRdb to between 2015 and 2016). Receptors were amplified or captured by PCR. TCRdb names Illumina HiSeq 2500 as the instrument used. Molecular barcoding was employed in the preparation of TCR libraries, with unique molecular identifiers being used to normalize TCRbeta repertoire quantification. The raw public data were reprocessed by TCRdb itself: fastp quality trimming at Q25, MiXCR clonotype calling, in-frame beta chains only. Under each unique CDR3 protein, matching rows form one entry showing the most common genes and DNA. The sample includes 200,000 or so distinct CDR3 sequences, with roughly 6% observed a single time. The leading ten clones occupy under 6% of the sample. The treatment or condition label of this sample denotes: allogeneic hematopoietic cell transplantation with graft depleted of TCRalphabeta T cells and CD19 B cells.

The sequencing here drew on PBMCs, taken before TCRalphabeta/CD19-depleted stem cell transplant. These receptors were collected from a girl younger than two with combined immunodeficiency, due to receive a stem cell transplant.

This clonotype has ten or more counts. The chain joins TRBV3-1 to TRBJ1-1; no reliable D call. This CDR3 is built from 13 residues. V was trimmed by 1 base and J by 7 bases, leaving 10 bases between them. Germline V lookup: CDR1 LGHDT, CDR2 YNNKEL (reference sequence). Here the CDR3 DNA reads TGTGCCAGCAGCCAAGGAGGGCTGGTTGAAGCTTTCTTT. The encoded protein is CASSQGGLVEAFF.

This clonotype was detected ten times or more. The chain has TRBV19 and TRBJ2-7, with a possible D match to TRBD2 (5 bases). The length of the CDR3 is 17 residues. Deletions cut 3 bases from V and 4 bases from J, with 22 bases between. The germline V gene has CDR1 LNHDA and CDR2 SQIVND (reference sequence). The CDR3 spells CASSIGGPYSYVYEQYF. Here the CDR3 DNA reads TGTGCCAGTAGTATCGGAGGTCCATACTCTTACGTTTACGAGCAGTACTTC.

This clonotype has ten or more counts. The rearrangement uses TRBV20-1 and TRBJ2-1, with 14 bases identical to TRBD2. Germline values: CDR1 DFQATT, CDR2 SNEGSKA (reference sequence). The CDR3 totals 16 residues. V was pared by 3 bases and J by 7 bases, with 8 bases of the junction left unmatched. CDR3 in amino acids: CSASSRTSGRLNEQFF. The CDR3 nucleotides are TGCAGTGCTAGCAGCCGGACTAGCGGGAGGTTGAATGAGCAGTTCTTC.

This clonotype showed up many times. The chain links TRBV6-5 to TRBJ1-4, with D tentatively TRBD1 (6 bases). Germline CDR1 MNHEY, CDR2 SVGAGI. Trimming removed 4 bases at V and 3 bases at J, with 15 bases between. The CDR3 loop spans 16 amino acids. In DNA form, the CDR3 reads TGTGCCAGCAGTTCCCTATACAGGGATTCTAATGAAAAACTGTTTTTT. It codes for CASSSLYRDSNEKLFF.

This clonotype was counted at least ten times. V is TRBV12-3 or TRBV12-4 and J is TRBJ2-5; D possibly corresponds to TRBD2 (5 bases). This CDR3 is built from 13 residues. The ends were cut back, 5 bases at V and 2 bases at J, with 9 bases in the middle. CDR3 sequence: CASSPGNQETQYF. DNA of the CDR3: TGTGCCAGCAGTCCGGGAAATCAAGAGACCCAGTACTTC.

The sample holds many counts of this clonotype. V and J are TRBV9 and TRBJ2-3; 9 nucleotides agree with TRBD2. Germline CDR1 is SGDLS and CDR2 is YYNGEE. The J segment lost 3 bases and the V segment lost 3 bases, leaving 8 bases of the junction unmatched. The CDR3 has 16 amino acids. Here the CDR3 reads CASSAHSSGMTDTQYF. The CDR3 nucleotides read TGTGCCAGCAGCGCCCATTCTAGCGGGATGACAGATACGCAGTATTTT. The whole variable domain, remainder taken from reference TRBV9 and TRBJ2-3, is DSGVTQTPKHLITATGQRVTLRCSPRSGDLSVYWYQQSLDQGLQFLIQYYNGEERAKGNILERFSAQQFPDLHSELNLSSLELGDSALYFCASSAHSSGMTDTQYFGPGTRLTVL.

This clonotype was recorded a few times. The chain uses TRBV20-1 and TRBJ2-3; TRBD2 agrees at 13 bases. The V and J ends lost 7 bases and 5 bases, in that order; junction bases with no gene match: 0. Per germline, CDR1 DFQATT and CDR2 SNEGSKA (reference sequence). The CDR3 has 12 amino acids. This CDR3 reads CSGTSGGDTQYF. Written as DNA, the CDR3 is TGCAGTGGGACTAGCGGGGGAGATACGCAGTATTTT.

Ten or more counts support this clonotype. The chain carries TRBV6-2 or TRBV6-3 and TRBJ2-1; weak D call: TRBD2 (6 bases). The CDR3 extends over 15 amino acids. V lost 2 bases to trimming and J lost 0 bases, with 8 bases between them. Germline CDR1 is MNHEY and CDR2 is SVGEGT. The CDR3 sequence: CASSYGGGSYNEQFF. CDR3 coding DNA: TGTGCCAGCAGTTACGGGGGAGGCTCCTACAATGAGCAGTTCTTC.

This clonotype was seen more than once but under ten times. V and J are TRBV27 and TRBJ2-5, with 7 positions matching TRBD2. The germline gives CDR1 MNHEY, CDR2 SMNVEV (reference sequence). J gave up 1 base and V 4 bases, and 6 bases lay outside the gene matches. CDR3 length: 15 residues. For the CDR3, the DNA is TGTGCCAGCAGTTCACTAACTAGCGCCCAAGAGACCCAGTACTTC. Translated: CASSSLTSAQETQYF.

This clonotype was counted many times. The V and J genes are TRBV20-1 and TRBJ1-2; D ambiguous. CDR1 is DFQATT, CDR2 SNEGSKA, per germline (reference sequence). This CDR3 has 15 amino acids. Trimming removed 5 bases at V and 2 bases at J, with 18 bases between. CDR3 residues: CSAWWTWRENYGYTF. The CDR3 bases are TGCAGTGCTTGGTGGACTTGGAGGGAGAACTATGGCTACACCTTC.

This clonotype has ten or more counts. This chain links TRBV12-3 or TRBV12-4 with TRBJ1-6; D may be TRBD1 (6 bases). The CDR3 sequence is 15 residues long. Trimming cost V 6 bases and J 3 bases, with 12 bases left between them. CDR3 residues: CASSPTGNYNSPLHF. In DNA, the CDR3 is TGTGCCAGCAGCCCCACAGGGAACTATAATTCACCCCTCCACTTT.

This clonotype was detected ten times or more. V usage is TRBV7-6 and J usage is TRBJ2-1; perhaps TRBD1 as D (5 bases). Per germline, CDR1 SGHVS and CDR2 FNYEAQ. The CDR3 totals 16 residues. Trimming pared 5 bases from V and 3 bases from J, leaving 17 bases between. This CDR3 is CASSAYRSSDYNEQFF. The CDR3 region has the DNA TGTGCCAGCAGCGCCTACAGGTCCTCGGACTACAATGAGCAGTTCTTC.

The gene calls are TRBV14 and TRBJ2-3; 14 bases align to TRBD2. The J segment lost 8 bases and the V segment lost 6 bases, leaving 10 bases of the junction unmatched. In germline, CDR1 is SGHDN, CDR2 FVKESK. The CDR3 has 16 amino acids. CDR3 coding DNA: TGTGCCAGCAGACGAACCGGGACTAGCGGGGGAGGTACGCAGTATTTT. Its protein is CASRRTGTSGGGTQYF.